This entry is about one TCR beta chain. What it binds is not known. The sample comes from a study of CD8 T cells in ankylosing spondylitis. Preparation of TCR beta libraries was done by quantitative 5'-RACE with molecular barcodes. TCRdb used MiXCR to reprocess the 5' RACE reads, holding one entry per CDR3 protein. Of 450,000 to 550,000 distinct CDR3 sequences detected, about 5.2% appear once; the ten largest clones hold roughly 3.5%. Study outcomes and limitations: Peripheral blood held disease-linked clones only at relatively low frequency, and these were CD8+. Seven to nine highly homologous variants formed a TCR beta motif that appeared characteristic of ankylosing spondylitis blood. There was reportedly significant enrichment of clones that were disease-linked in matched ankylosing spondylitis synovial fluid. In reactive arthritis synovial fluid and blood, some motif variants had been reported before.

Material: blood, either unsorted or a sorted T cell fraction (not recorded which). This TCR was recovered from a male donor with ankylosing spondylitis.

In DNA form, the CDR3 reads TGTGCCAGCAGCTTAGTGTACTTACAGAACACTGAAGCTTTCTTT. This gives the protein CASSLVYLQNTEAFF. The V and J genes are TRBV7-9 and TRBJ1-1; no reliable D call. CDR1 SEHNR and CDR2 FQNEAQ come from the germline V gene (reference sequence). The germline V and J ends were trimmed by 1 base and 1 base, with 10 bases remaining between them. This CDR3 is 15 amino acids long.